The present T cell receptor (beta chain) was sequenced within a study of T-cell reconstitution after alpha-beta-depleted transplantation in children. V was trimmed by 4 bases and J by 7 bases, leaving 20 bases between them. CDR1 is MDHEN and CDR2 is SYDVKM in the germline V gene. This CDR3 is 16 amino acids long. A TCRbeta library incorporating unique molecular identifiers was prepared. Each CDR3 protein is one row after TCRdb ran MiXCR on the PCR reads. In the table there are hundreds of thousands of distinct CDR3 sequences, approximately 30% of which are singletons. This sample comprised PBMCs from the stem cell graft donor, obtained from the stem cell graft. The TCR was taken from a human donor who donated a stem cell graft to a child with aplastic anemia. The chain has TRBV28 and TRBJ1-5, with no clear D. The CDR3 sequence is CASSSDMIGSGQPQHF. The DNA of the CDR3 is TGTGCCAGCAGTTCTGACATGATAGGGAGTGGGCAGCCCCAGCATTTT.